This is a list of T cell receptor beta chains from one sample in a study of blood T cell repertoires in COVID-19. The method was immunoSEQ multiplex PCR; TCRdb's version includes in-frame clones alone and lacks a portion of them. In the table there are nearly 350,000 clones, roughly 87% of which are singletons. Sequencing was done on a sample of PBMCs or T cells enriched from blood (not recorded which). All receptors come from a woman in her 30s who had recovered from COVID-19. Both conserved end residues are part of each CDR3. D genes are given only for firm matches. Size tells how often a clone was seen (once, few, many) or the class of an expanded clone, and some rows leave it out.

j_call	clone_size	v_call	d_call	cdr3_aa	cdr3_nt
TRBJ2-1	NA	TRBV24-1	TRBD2	CATARTSGGSDEQFF	TGTGCCACCGCCCGGACTAGCGGGGGGAGCGATGAGCAGTTCTTC
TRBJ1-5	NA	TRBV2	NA	CASSDLGAGYNVGNQPQHF	TGTGCCAGCAGTGATCTTGGAGCAGGGTATAACGTTGGCAATCAGCCCCAGCATTTT
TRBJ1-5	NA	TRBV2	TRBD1	CASNLGGGSQPQHF	TGTGCCAGCAATTTAGGAGGGGGCAGTCAGCCCCAGCATTTT
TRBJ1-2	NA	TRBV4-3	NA	CASSQVGTEIGYTF	TGCGCCAGCAGCCAGGTCGGTACTGAAATTGGCTACACCTTC
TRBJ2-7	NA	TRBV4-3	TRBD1	CASSQESQGSYEQYF	TGCGCCAGCAGCCAAGAGTCACAGGGGTCCTACGAGCAGTACTTC
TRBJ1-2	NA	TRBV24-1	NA	CATSDPNGSYGYTF	TGTGCCACCAGTGATCCGAACGGTTCTTATGGCTACACCTTC
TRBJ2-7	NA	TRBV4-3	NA	CASSQDGPEAGEQYF	TGCGCCAGCAGCCAAGATGGTCCAGAAGCGGGCGAGCAGTACTTC
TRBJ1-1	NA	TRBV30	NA	CAWSALDSAFF	TGTGCCTGGAGTGCCCTGGACAGCGCTTTCTTT
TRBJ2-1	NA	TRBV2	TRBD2	CASSEILAGSYNEQFF	TGTGCCAGCAGTGAAATACTAGCGGGATCCTACAATGAGCAGTTCTTC
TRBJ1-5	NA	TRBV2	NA	CASSEYRDSNQPQHF	TGTGCCAGCAGTGAATACAGGGATAGCAATCAGCCCCAGCATTTT
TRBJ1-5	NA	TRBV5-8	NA	CASSLQGQPQHF	TGTGCCAGCAGCCTACAGGGTCAGCCCCAGCATTTT
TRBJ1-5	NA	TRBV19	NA	CASSQGLEQPQHF	TGTGCCAGTTCACAGGGATTGGAGCAGCCCCAGCATTTT
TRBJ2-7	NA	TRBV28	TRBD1	CASSTGTGDYEQYF	TGTGCCAGCAGCACCGGGACAGGGGACTACGAGCAGTACTTC
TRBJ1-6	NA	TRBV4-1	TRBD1	CASSQDWTGDSYNSPLHF	TGCGCCAGCAGCCAAGACTGGACAGGGGACTCCTATAATTCACCCCTCCACTTT
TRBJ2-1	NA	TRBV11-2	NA	CASSSGPPSYNEQFF	TGTGCCAGCAGCTCAGGTCCCCCCTCCTACAATGAGCAGTTCTTC
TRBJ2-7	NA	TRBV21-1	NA	CASSPGPAIVYEQYF	TGTGCCAGCAGTCCAGGCCCGGCGATCGTCTACGAGCAGTACTTC
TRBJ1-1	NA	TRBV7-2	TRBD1	CASSSQGASTEAFF	TGTGCCAGCAGCTCACAGGGGGCGAGCACTGAAGCTTTCTTT
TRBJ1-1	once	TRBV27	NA	CASSFNGGTEAFF	TGTGCCAGCAGTTTTAACGGGGGTACTGAAGCTTTCTTT
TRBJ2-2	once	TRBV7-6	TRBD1	CASSLVGAGGSGELFF	TGTGCCAGCAGCTTAGTTGGGGCAGGGGGATCCGGGGAGCTGTTTTTT
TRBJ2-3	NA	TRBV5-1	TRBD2	CASSPRAGGRRTDTQYF	TGCGCCAGCAGCCCGCGGGCGGGGGGACGACGCACAGATACGCAGTATTTT
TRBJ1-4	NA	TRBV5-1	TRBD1	CASSRTGTNEKLFF	TGCGCCAGCAGCCGGACAGGGACTAATGAAAAACTGTTTTTT
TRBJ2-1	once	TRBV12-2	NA	CASRLAQDRSKNNEQFF	TGTGCAAGTCGCTTAGCGCAAGACAGGTCAAAAAACAATGAGCAGTTCTTC
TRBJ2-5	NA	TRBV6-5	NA	CASRAGSETQYF	TGTGCCAGCAGAGCGGGTTCGGAGACCCAGTACTTC
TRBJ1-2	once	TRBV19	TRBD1	CASSTGQPYGYTF	TGTGCCAGTAGTACGGGACAGCCCTATGGCTACACCTTC
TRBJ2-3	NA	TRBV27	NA	CASSLGVAATTQYF	TGTGCCAGCAGTCTAGGGGTAGCGGCTACTACGCAGTATTTT
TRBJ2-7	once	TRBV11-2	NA	CASSFGQHYEQYF	TGTGCCAGCAGTTTTGGACAGCACTACGAGCAGTACTTC
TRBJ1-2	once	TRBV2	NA	CASSDGLSTLGGGYTF	TGTGCCAGCAGTGACGGGCTCTCAACTCTAGGGGGTGGCTACACCTTC
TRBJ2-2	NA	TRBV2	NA	CASHRVNTGELFF	TGTGCCAGCCACAGGGTGAACACCGGGGAGCTGTTTTTT
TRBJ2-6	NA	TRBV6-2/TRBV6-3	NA	CASSYGRDAGANVLTF	TGTGCCAGCAGTTACGGCAGGGATGCTGGGGCCAACGTCCTGACTTTC
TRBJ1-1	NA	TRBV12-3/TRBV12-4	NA	CASSRTGNTEAFF	TGTGCCAGCAGTCGAACAGGTAACACTGAAGCTTTCTTT
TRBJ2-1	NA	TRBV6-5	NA	CASSSRGNEQFF	TGTGCCAGCAGTTCCCGGGGTAATGAGCAGTTCTTC
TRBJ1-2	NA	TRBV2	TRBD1	CASSATHPGTAYGYTF	TGTGCCAGCAGTGCCACCCACCCGGGGACAGCCTATGGCTACACCTTC
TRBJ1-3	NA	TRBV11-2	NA	CASSPRLSRSGNTIYF	TGTGCCAGCAGCCCGCGTTTAAGTCGCTCTGGAAACACCATATATTTT
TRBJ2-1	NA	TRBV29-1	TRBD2	CSAPTSGGYNEQFF	TGCAGCGCGCCGACTAGCGGGGGCTACAATGAGCAGTTCTTC
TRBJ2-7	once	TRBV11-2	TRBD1	CASSPGRGPYEQYF	TGTGCCAGCAGCCCCGGCAGGGGGCCTTACGAGCAGTACTTC
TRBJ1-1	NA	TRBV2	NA	CASRQGSTEAFF	TGTGCCAGCAGACAGGGTTCCACTGAAGCTTTCTTT
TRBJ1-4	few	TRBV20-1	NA	CSASETSGATNEKLFF	TGCAGTGCTAGTGAAACCTCCGGAGCAACTAATGAAAAACTGTTTTTT
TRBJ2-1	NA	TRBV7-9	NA	CASSLEAQFF	TGTGCCAGCAGCTTAGAAGCCCAGTTCTTC
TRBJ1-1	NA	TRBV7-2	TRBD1	CASSLRGQGGEAFF	TGTGCCAGCAGCTTACGCGGACAGGGAGGTGAAGCTTTCTTT
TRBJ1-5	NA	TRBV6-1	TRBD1	CASSDRGKGSQPQHF	TGTGCCAGCAGTGACAGGGGGAAGGGGAGTCAGCCCCAGCATTTT
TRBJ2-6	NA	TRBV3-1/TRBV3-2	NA	CASSPSRAGSGANVLTF	TGTGCCAGCAGTCCTTCAAGGGCAGGGTCCGGGGCCAACGTCCTGACTTTC
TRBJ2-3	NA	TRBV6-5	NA	CASRAVGGGTDTQYF	TGTGCCAGCAGAGCCGTGGGCGGGGGCACAGATACGCAGTATTTT
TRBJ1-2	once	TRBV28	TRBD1	CASTQSRGYGYTF	TGTGCCAGCACCCAATCCAGGGGGTATGGCTACACCTTC
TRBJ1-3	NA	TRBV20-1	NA	CSASQGFGGNTIYF	TGCAGTGCTAGTCAGGGCTTTGGGGGAAACACCATATATTTT
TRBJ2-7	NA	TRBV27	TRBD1	CASSPGQGAWEQYF	TGTGCCAGCAGTCCGGGACAGGGGGCATGGGAGCAGTACTTC
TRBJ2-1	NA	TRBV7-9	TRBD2	CASSSSGGANEQFF	TGTGCCAGCAGCTCTAGCGGGGGGGCGAATGAGCAGTTCTTC
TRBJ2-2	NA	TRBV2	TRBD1	CASSPTETGSGGELFF	TGTGCCAGCAGCCCCACTGAGACAGGGAGTGGCGGGGAGCTGTTTTTT
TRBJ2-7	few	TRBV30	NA	CAWSYREYEQYF	TGTGCCTGGAGTTACAGGGAATACGAGCAGTACTTC
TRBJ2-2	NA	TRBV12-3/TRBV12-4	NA	CASSFSGIGELFF	TGTGCCAGCAGTTTCTCGGGAATCGGGGAGCTGTTTTTT
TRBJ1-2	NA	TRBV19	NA	CASSGVEHGYTF	TGTGCCAGCTCCGGGGTCGAGCATGGCTACACCTTC
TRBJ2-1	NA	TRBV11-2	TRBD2	CASSLGWTRGVNEQFF	TGTGCCAGCAGCTTAGGGTGGACTCGGGGGGTGAATGAGCAGTTCTTC
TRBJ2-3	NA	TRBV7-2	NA	CASSGGGADTQYF	TGTGCCAGCAGCGGCGGGGGCGCCGATACGCAGTATTTT
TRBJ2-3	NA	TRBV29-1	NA	CSVDRGGSSTDTQYF	TGCAGCGTTGATCGCGGGGGCTCTAGCACAGATACGCAGTATTTT
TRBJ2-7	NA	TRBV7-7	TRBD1	CASSPRQGVNYEQYF	TGTGCCAGCAGCCCCAGACAGGGGGTAAACTACGAGCAGTACTTC
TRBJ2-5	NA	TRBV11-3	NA	CASSLESTGHQETQYF	TGTGCCAGCAGCTTAGAGTCTACAGGGCACCAAGAGACCCAGTACTTC